This entry lists 15 T cell receptor beta chains sequenced from one sample in a study of Graves' ophthalmopathy and Graves' hyperthyroidism. For repertoire sequencing, the TCR beta CDR3 regions were amplified from RNA transcripts. After a first-round RT-PCR with HTBI primers, a second-round multiplex PCR was run. Using its own MiXCR run on the multiplex PCR reads, TCRdb lists one record per CDR3 protein. The sample consists of some 210,000 distinct CDR3 sequences, 25% to 30% of them appearing once. The sequenced sample was peripheral blood. Receptors originate from a middle-aged man with Graves' ophthalmopathy.

This clonotype was seen ten or more times. This sequence joins TRBV20-1 and TRBJ2-7; a weak D match, TRBD1 (5 bases). The V and J ends lost 0 bases and 4 bases respectively, with 13 bases between them. Germline CDR1 is DFQATT and CDR2 is SNEGSKA (reference sequence). This CDR3 is 14 amino acids long. The CDR3 coding sequence is TGCAGTGCTAGAGATCTCACAGGCGTATACGAGCAGTACTTC. Its protein product is CSARDLTGVYEQYF.

Many counts were recorded for this clonotype. The rearrangement joins TRBV6-1 to TRBJ2-7; no firm D call. This CDR3 has 11 residues. Germline CDR1 and CDR2: MNHNS and SASEGT. V lost 5 bases and J lost 8, with 10 bases in between. CDR3 residues: CASSSAFQQYF. CDR3 in DNA: TGTGCCAGCAGTTCAGCCTTCCAGCAGTACTTC.

This clonotype was seen many times. V is TRBV11-2 and J is TRBJ2-7; 9 bases agree with TRBD2. The length of the CDR3 is 15 residues. V dropped 7 bases and J dropped 0; count of bases not matched to a gene: 7. CDR1 is SGHAT and CDR2 is FQNNGV in the germline V gene. This CDR3 is CASKNLAGFSYEQYF. The CDR3, as DNA: TGTGCCAGCAAAAACCTAGCGGGGTTCTCCTACGAGCAGTACTTC.

The table lists this clonotype with many counts. The V and J genes are TRBV24-1 and TRBJ1-2, with 9 nucleotides matching TRBD1. With 3 bases clipped from V and 4 bases from J, the junction kept 8 bases outside the gene matches. Germline lookup yields CDR1 KGHDR and CDR2 SFDVKD. This CDR3 spans 16 amino acids. The CDR3: CATSDHRDREVYGYTF. In DNA form, the CDR3 reads TGTGCCACCAGTGATCACCGGGACAGGGAGGTCTATGGCTACACCTTC.

This chain links TRBV15 with TRBJ2-5; TRBD1 or TRBD2 may be the D gene (6 bases each). The CDR3 spans 17 residues. V lost 0 bases and J lost 1, with 15 bases in between. The V gene's germline CDR1 is LNHNV and CDR2 YYDKDF (reference sequence). CDR3 sequence (DNA): TGTGCCACCAGCAGAGATACGTGGGGGGACATCCAAGAGACCCAGTACTTC. This translates into CATSRDTWGDIQETQYF. Drawing the rest from reference TRBV15 and TRBJ2-5, the complete variable domain is DAMVIQNPRYQVTQFGKPVTLSCSQTLNHNVMYWYQQKSSQAPKLLFHYYDKDFNNEADTPDNFQSRRPNTSFCFLDIRSPGLGDTAMYLCATSRDTWGDIQETQYFGPGTRLLVL.

This clonotype was detected many times. V usage is TRBV4-1 and J usage is TRBJ2-5; 8 nucleotides agree with TRBD2. The CDR3 spans 14 residues. Trimming at V came to 4 bases and at J to 4 bases, leaving 5 bases not matched to a gene. From germline, CDR1 is MGHRA and CDR2 YSYEKL. CDR3 loop: CASSLREGGETQYF. The DNA for the CDR3 is TGCGCCAGCAGCCTCCGGGAGGGAGGAGAGACCCAGTACTTC.

This clonotype was observed many times. The DNA for the CDR3 is TGTGCCAGCAGTGCCCCGGCGGGAGCCTCCTACGAGCAGTACTTC. Its translation is CASSAPAGASYEQYF. The J gene is TRBJ2-7, the V gene TRBV6-1; 7 nucleotides align to TRBD2. The CDR3 runs 15 residues. Germline V gene sequence: CDR1 MNHNS, CDR2 SASEGT. Trimming at V came to 4 bases and at J to 0 bases, leaving 6 bases not matched to a gene.

This chain connects TRBV27 to TRBJ1-6; D gene ambiguous. The germline CDR1 and CDR2 sequences are MNHEY and SMNVEV (reference sequence). The CDR3 is 16 amino acids. The V end lost 5 bases, the J end lost 9 bases, and 20 bases lay between the germline ends. CDR3 protein: CASSVKTAFESSPLHF. As DNA, the CDR3 is TGTGCCAGCAGTGTAAAAACCGCTTTTGAGAGTTCACCCCTCCACTTT.

In this sample, this clonotype turned up many times. The V and J genes are TRBV7-2 and TRBJ2-5; the D is unclear. Germline V gene sequence: CDR1 SGHTA, CDR2 FQGNSA. Trimming removed 8 bases from V and 2 bases from J, with 15 bases in between. There are 14 residues in the CDR3. CDR3 in DNA: TGTGCCAGCGGCCCTCCCTATACACAAGAGACCCAGTACTTC. Protein: CASGPPYTQETQYF.

This clonotype was picked up many times. The rearrangement links TRBV30 to TRBJ1-4; 9 bases agree with TRBD1. Germline loops: CDR1 GTSNPN, CDR2 SVGIG (reference sequence). Losses at the gene ends were 1 base for V and 3 bases for J; bases not matched to a gene: 3. The CDR3 length is 15 residues. The CDR3 region has the DNA TGTGCCTGGAGTGACAGGGGGCGGCCTAATGAAAAACTGTTTTTT. Encoded protein: CAWSDRGRPNEKLFF.

This clonotype was seen repeatedly, ten times or more. V and J are TRBV28 and TRBJ1-3; no definite D call. Germline loops: CDR1 MDHEN, CDR2 SYDVKM. The V end was cut by 6 bases, the J end by 0 bases, with 18 bases between. This CDR3 comprises 17 residues. The DNA for the CDR3 is TGTGCCAGCAGGTCCCTCACCCGAGCCCACTCTGGAAACACCATATATTTT. Amino acid sequence: CASRSLTRAHSGNTIYF.

This clonotype was counted ten times or more. This chain uses TRBV11-3 with TRBJ2-5; possible D gene TRBD1, 6 bases. V was trimmed by 0 bases and J by 2 bases, leaving 31 bases between them. The CDR3 extends over 22 amino acids. CDR1 SGHNT and CDR2 YENEEA come from the germline V gene. CDR3 in amino acids: CASSLERDPRGSIMKIQETQYF. Written as DNA, the CDR3 is TGTGCCAGCAGCTTAGAAAGAGACCCCAGGGGATCGATCATGAAGATACAAGAGACCCAGTACTTC.

Many counts were recorded for this clonotype. The junction shows a germline mismatch at one end, possibly a read error. The V gene is TRBV7-9, the J gene TRBJ1-1, with D unresolved. This CDR3 has 12 amino acids. Germline V gives CDR1 SEHNR, CDR2 FQNEAQ (reference sequence). The DNA of the CDR3 is TGTGCCAGCAGTTTAGGTATCACTGAAGCTTTCTTT. It encodes CASSLGITEAFF.

This clonotype was recorded many times. This chain joins TRBV12-3 or TRBV12-4 and TRBJ2-5; maybe TRBD2 (5 bases). The CDR3 runs 14 residues. The V and J ends lost 6 bases and 5 bases respectively, with 16 bases between them. DNA of the CDR3: TGTGCCAGCAGCCGCCCCTCAAGGGAGGAGACCCAGTACTTC. Its translation is CASSRPSREETQYF.

This chain connects TRBV20-1 to TRBJ2-7, with 12 bases fitting TRBD2. J lost 6 bases, V lost 6 bases, and 12 bases had no gene match. Looked up from germline, CDR1 is DFQATT and CDR2 is SNEGSKA (reference sequence). The CDR3 length is 15 residues. In DNA form, the CDR3 reads TGCAGTGCCAGTCCTAGCGGGAGGGCAATCGGCGAGCAGTACTTC. It encodes CSASPSGRAIGEQYF.